The source of this T cell receptor (beta chain) is a study of blood T cell repertoires in COVID-19. The wider study: Sources were T cells, B-cell-depleted T cells, or PBMCs; the material itself was cDNA or gDNA.

Trimming stripped 7 bases from V and 5 bases from J, with 26 bases between. Germline CDR1 and CDR2: LNHDA and SQIVND (reference sequence). The CDR3 is 17 amino acids. In assigning cohorts, the study relied on participant-reported clinical history. As originally analysed: For nucleated cells, counts were estimated from reference gene primer amplification. TCRdb keeps only in-frame clones here, not all; method: immunoSEQ multiplex PCR. For V, J and clone size, that table is used; D and trimming come from the DNA. Altogether around 58,000 clones are present, approximately 78% being singletons, with the ten largest covering approximately 4%.

This sequence was found in a middle-aged woman with acute COVID-19. Sequencing used PBMCs or T cells enriched from blood (not recorded which). This chain uses TRBV19 with TRBJ1-2, with D uncertain. The CDR3 is CASTAAPQSLLLYGYTF. The CDR3 DNA follows: TGTGCCAGTACCGCCGCCCCGCAGTCCCTCCTTTTGTATGGCTACACCTTC. Full variable domain (missing parts from reference TRBV19 and TRBJ1-2): DGGITQSPKYLFRKEGQNVTLSCEQNLNHDAMYWYRQDPGQGLRLIYYSQIVNDFQKGDIAEGYSVSREKKESFPLTVTSAQKNPTAFYLCASTAAPQSLLLYGYTFGSGTRLTVV.